This section outlines one TCR beta chain sequence together with its context. Its matching antigen is unknown. Germline V gives CDR1 SGDLS, CDR2 YYNGEE. The CDR3 sequence is 16 residues long. V shed 4 bases and J shed 6 bases, with 20 bases lying between them. MiXCR, applied by TCRdb to the RT-PCR reads, yields one record per CDR3 protein. The data contain 500,000 to 600,000 distinct CDR3 sequences, 13% of them singletons. This sample was taken from a study of response to subunit inactivated influenza vaccine. Overall study findings and caveats: Each seasonal influenza vaccination recruits few new T cells, the authors suggested.

This receptor was taken from a man aged 50-59 years who received an inactivated influenza vaccine. Sequenced here: PBMCs from blood, sampled roughly 47 days after vaccination. V gene TRBV9 combines with J gene TRBJ2-1, with D perhaps being TRBD1 or TRBD2 (5 bases each). The CDR3 loop reads CASSPGAYFGSNEQFF. The CDR3 bases are TGTGCCAGCAGCCCCGGGGCGTATTTTGGGAGCAATGAGCAGTTCTTC.